This entry describes one T cell receptor beta chain. This clone occurred once. What this receptor recognizes is not known. It has no much larger one-base neighbor in the sample; base qualities were not kept. The library was generated by the immunoSEQ multiplex PCR assay. As stored in TCRdb, this immuneACCESS dataset retains in-frame rearrangements with V and J assigned. A fraction of the clones does not appear; measured against another copy, unresolved V genes explain less than half of the discrepancy, and the remainder lacks a known reason. A total of approximately 140,000 clones appear in this sample, 90% to 95% of them only once. The top ten hold less than 15% of the sample. These data are taken from a study of control samples from healthy donors and cancer patients (dated by TCRdb to about 2020). The CDR3 holds 16 amino acids from the cysteine to the phenylalanine. Only the CDR3 DNA stays, 48 bases, in frame from base 1. After removal of 1 base from V and 4 bases from J, the junction retains 4 bases not matched to a gene. CDR1 and CDR2 are read off the germline V gene as KGHDR and SFDVKD.

The V and J segments used are TRBV24-1 and TRBJ2-2, with 8 middle bases fitting TRBD1. The sequence was obtained from a man aged 35 to 55 in good health. The sequenced material came from blood. In nucleotide form, the sequence is TGTGCCACCAGTGATTTAGGACAGGGAGCCACCGGGGAGCTGTTTTTT. Translated, this is CATSDLGQGATGELFF.